The clone carrying this TCR beta chain was counted a few times. Antigen specificity is unknown. Genomic DNA was employed as the template in profiling TCR beta VDJ and CDR3. TCRdb re-derived calls from the reads in MiXCR, one entry per CDR3 protein. The sample lists 170,000 or so distinct CDR3 sequences; around half were seen once. The data belong to a study of CD8+CD57+ T cells in acquired aplastic anemia. Study context: Sorted CD4+ and CD8+ cell DNA averaged roughly 3 ug.

Study-wide results and caveats: It was found that approximately 29 CD8+ CDR3 sequences were shared between patients and controls. Levels of CD8+ Simpson's diversity were not significantly distinct in patients versus controls.

By flow cytometry, patients selected for sequencing had shown an expansion of CD8+CD57+ cells. As a group, the patients uniformly had severe acquired aplastic anemia. V was pared by 3 bases and J by 5 bases, with 8 bases of the junction left unmatched. CDR3 size: 15 residues. Germline V gives CDR1 KGHDR, CDR2 SFDVKD. The source is a human donor with aplastic anemia. Source material: sorted CD4+, CD8+, or CD8+CD57+ T cells (not recorded which) from PBMCs. The chain employs TRBV24-1 and TRBJ2-7; 8 positions agree with TRBD1. The chain's CDR3 is CATSDVGTGLDEQYF. CDR3 DNA: TGTGCCACCAGTGATGTGGGGACAGGTCTTGACGAGCAGTACTTC.